This TCR beta chain derives from a study of T cell responses to AZD1222 COVID-19 vaccine. Assay used: immunoSEQ multiplex PCR; TCRdb lists only in-frame clones, some missing. The data contain about 110,000 clones, roughly 90% of them singletons. The V segment lost 1 base and the J segment 5 bases; nucleotides outside the gene matches: 5. This CDR3 contains 16 residues. Germline V gene lookup returns CDR1 LNHNV and CDR2 YYDKDF (reference sequence). Sequences were derived from peripheral blood, sampled on day 0 of AZD1222 vaccination. The chain links TRBV15 to TRBJ2-3; 11 nucleotides match TRBD2. The sequence was collected from an adult in good health. CDR3: CATSRGLAGSVDTQYF. In DNA form, the CDR3 reads TGTGCCACCAGCAGAGGACTAGCGGGGTCGGTAGATACGCAGTATTTT. Supplemented by reference TRBV15 and TRBJ2-3, the full variable domain reads DAMVIQNPRYQVTQFGKPVTLSCSQTLNHNVMYWYQQKSSQAPKLLFHYYDKDFNNEADTPDNFQSRRPNTSFCFLDIRSPGLGDTAMYLCATSRGLAGSVDTQYFGPGTRLTVL.